This T cell receptor (beta chain) was sequenced during a study of blood T cells in healthy people across ages. The study, taken as a whole, reports: Not knowing donor CMV status may have confounded expanded clonotype changes. The authors considered diversity estimates from one million T cells to be underestimates.

A second about 6 to 12 cycle PCR used barcoded and J-beta primers. TCRdb re-analysed the 5' RACE reads in MiXCR, keeping a single row per CDR3 protein. The data contain 730,000 or so distinct CDR3 sequences, around 40% of them singletons. Turning to this clonotype: Its specificity is not known.

The receptor was isolated from a woman in her sixties in good health. The material sequenced was blood.

The CDR3 DNA reads as TGTGCCAGCAGTGAAGGGGGGCTCGGTCAGCCCCAGCATTTT. It is translated as CASSEGGLGQPQHF. The chain employs TRBV6-1 and TRBJ1-5, with a possible D match to TRBD1 (6 bases). V shed 1 base and J shed 6 bases, with 10 bases lying between them. This CDR3 is 14 amino acids long. CDR1 is MNHNS, CDR2 SASEGT, per germline.